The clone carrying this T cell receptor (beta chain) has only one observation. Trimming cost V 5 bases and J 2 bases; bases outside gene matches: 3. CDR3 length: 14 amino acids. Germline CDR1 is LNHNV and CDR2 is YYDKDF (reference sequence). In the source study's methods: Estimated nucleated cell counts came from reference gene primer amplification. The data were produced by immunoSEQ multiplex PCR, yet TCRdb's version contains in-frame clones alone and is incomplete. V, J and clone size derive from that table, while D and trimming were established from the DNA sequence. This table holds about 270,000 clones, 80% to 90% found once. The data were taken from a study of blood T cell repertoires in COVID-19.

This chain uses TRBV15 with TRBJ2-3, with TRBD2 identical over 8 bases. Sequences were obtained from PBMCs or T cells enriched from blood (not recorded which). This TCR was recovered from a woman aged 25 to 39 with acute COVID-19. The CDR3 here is CATSPREVTDTQYF. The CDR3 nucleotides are TGTGCCACCAGCCCGCGGGAGGTCACAGATACGCAGTATTTT.